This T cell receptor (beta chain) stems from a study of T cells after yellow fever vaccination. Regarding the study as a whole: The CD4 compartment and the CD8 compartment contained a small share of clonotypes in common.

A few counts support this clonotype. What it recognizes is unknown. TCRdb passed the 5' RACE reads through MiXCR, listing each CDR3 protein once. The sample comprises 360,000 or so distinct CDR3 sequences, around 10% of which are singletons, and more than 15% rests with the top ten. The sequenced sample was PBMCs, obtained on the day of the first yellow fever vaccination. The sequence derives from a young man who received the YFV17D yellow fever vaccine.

The CDR3 spells CASSFQGAGEETQYF. The CDR3, as DNA: TGTGCCAGCAGCTTCCAGGGGGCCGGGGAGGAGACCCAGTACTTC. The chain couples TRBV7-2 to TRBJ2-5; 8 bases fit TRBD1. Per germline, CDR1 SGHTA and CDR2 FQGNSA. V lost 3 bases, J lost 5 bases, and 8 bases stayed unmatched. The CDR3 consists of 15 residues.